This T cell receptor beta chain comes out of a study of blood T cell repertoires in COVID-19. In the original analysis: Amplification with reference gene primers provided the estimates of nucleated cell counts. Data came from immunoSEQ multiplex PCR; TCRdb stores just in-frame clones and leaves some out. V and J calls and clone size come straight from that table; D and trimming were deduced from the DNA. Among 500,000 or so clones listed, approximately 90% were seen once. Cohort assignment relied on participant-reported clinical history. Cohort 3 donors counted as recovered after two negative PCRs, clearance, or resolved symptoms. The ends lost 0 bases at V and 11 bases at J; junction bases unmatched: 15. From germline, CDR1 is SGHTS and CDR2 YDEGEE. The CDR3 length is 16 residues.

The material sequenced was PBMCs or T cells enriched from blood (not recorded which). The chain carries TRBV5-8 and TRBJ1-1, with 8 positions matching TRBD1. This clonotype was obtained from a woman under 30 who had recovered from COVID-19. The CDR3 here is CASSLAADRASRTAFF. In nucleotides, the CDR3 is TGTGCCAGCAGCTTGGCCGCGGACAGGGCCTCCCGAACGGCTTTCTTT.